Shown below are 3 T cell receptor beta chains from a single sample sequenced in a study of OX40 agonist ivuxolimab in advanced cancers. The library came from the immunoSEQ multiplex PCR assay. TCRdb took this table from immuneACCESS and kept in-frame rearrangements with V and J called. Such tables lack part of the clones; where checked against another copy, unresolved V genes explain under half of the gap, and the rest is unexplained. This sample gives approximately 87,000 clones in total; 88% of them show up just once. Together, the top ten hold 4.1% of the sample. The sequenced sample was CD4+ or CD8+ T cells sorted from blood, obtained in a trial of the OX40 agonist ivuxolimab. The source is an adult with an advanced solid tumor such as melanoma, head and neck, liver or kidney cancer.

The V call is TRBV5-1, the J call TRBJ1-5; D is unclear. Germline CDR1 reads SGHRS; CDR2 reads YFSETQ. V shed 0 bases and J shed 6 bases, with 13 bases lying between them. CDR3 size: 15 residues. The CDR3 sequence is CASSLGSGSGQPQHF. In DNA, the CDR3 is TGCGCCAGCAGCTTGGGTAGTGGGTCCGGTCAGCCCCAGCATTTT.

The sample holds one count of this clone. As the CDR3 is not closed by the conserved phenylalanine or tryptophan, this likely results from a read error. This chain uses TRBV4-1 with TRBJ1-1, with TRBD1 matching over 10 bases. Germline lookup yields CDR1 MGHRA and CDR2 YSYEKL. The CDR3 has 16 residues. V lost 0 bases to trimming and J lost 4 bases; unmatched junction nucleotides: 5. CDR3 residues: CASSQDRWTGGTEAFL. CDR3 in DNA: TGCGCCAGCAGCCAAGATCGGTGGACAGGGGGCACTGAAGCTTTCCTT.

The chain uses TRBV6-1 and TRBJ2-7, with 8 positions matching TRBD2. The CDR3 has 13 residues. Germline V lookup: CDR1 MNHNS, CDR2 SASEGT. V gave up 8 bases and J gave up 7 bases; unmatched junction bases: 10. Written as DNA, the CDR3 is TGTGCCAGCGAGGGTAGCGGGAAGGATGAGCAGTACTTC. Amino acid sequence: CASEGSGKDEQYF.